This T cell receptor beta chain was recorded in a study of shared clonotypes between healthy human individuals. Per the germline V gene, CDR1 is SGHRS and CDR2 is YFSETQ. This CDR3 is 14 amino acids long. Trimming stripped 0 bases from V and 8 bases from J, with 12 bases between. This clone was recorded a few times. Clones were read by immunoSEQ multiplex PCR, and TCRdb kept only the in-frame ones, dropping some. The table has approximately 110,000 clones, approximately 70% seen once. The sample taken for sequencing was memory CD8+ T cells sorted from blood. Indicated subset: CD45RO+ cells pooled with CCR7-negative TemRA cells. The clonotype was recovered from a woman under 40 in good health. The chain employs TRBV5-1 and TRBJ2-1, with D hard to call. CDR3 nucleotide sequence: TGCGCCAGCAGCTTGGCCGTCGGGTGGGATGAGCAGTTCTTC. As protein: CASSLAVGWDEQFF.